The entry that follows covers one T cell receptor beta chain sequence. These data belong to a study of blood T cell repertoires in COVID-19. Study at large: The samples span acute and convalescent COVID-19 from the United States, Italy and Spain. T cells, B-cell-depleted T cells, or PBMCs provided the cDNA or gDNA that served as material.

Original analysis: Cell counts per sample came from amplifying reference gene primers. Using immunoSEQ multiplex PCR, the repertoire was profiled, and TCRdb retains in-frame clones only, with some absent. The V and J calls and clone size were taken over from that table, and D and trimming were inferred from the DNA. The repertoire includes approximately 93,000 clones, around 87% of them detected once, and over 0.95% sits in the top ten. The CDR3 covers 12 residues. Per the germline V gene, CDR1 is SEHNR and CDR2 is FQNEAQ (reference sequence). Trimming removed 5 bases at V and 5 bases at J, with 9 bases between.

The chain recombines TRBV7-9 with TRBJ2-5, with D perhaps TRBD1 (5 bases). Sequencing used peripheral blood. The clonotype was recovered from a human donor in a cohort sampled during active COVID-19. CDR3 DNA: TGTGCCAGCAGCCCGGACACGGAGACCCAGTACTTC. Translated: CASSPDTETQYF.